The 9 T cell receptor beta chains below all came from one sample that was sequenced in a study of a mutant IDH1 vaccine in newly diagnosed glioma. Time point denoted: baseline, week 1 (first vaccination visit). Treatment defined: pre-vaccination baseline after standard-of-care therapy. The assay was immunoSEQ multiplex PCR, and TCRdb's table has in-frame clones only and misses some. The sample holds about 92,000 clones; 83% are singletons and the top ten take roughly 6.8%. The material sequenced was PBMCs, taken from a glioma patient treated with radiotherapy, temozolomide or both. The receptors derive from a woman in her forties or fifties with glioma.

The chain employs TRBV29-1 and TRBJ1-2; D is undetermined. The ends were cut back, 7 bases at V and 0 bases at J, with 9 bases in the middle. The CDR3 is 12 amino acids. Germline V gene lookup returns CDR1 SQVTM and CDR2 ANQGSEA. The CDR3 region is CSARETNYGYTF. In DNA, the CDR3 is TGCAGCGCAAGAGAAACTAACTATGGCTACACCTTC.

The V call is TRBV28, the J call TRBJ2-3; the D is unclear. This CDR3 is 14 amino acids long. Germline V gene data show CDR1 as MDHEN and CDR2 as SYDVKM. Trimming cost V 6 bases and J 0 bases, with 10 bases left between them. In DNA form, the CDR3 reads TGTGCCAGCAGGGCTCCGGGTAGCACAGATACGCAGTATTTT. Protein sequence: CASRAPGSTDTQYF.

The V gene is TRBV7-8, the J gene TRBJ2-5; D unresolved. CDR3 size: 11 residues. Deletions cut 5 bases from V and 7 bases from J, with 8 bases between. CDR1 is SGHVS, CDR2 FQNEAQ, per germline. CDR3 DNA sequence: TGTGCCAGCAGCCCGCTCAGGACCCAGTACTTC. Translating gives CASSPLRTQYF.

The chain links TRBV7-8 to TRBJ2-5; perhaps TRBD1 as D (6 bases). V lost 1 base to trimming and J lost 3 bases, with 12 bases between them. This CDR3 region has 15 residues. CDR1 SGHVS and CDR2 FQNEAQ come from the germline V gene. CDR3 coding DNA: TGTGCCAGCAGCTTAGTGGGGGCGCAAAAAGAGACCCAGTACTTC. Translated: CASSLVGAQKETQYF. Full variable domain (missing parts from reference TRBV7-8 and TRBJ2-5): GAGVSQSPRYKVAKRGQDVALRCDPISGHVSLFWYQQALGQGPEFLTYFQNEAQLDKSGLPSDRFFAERPEGSVSTLKIQRTQQEDSAVYLCASSLVGAQKETQYFGPGTRLLVL.

The gene calls are TRBV7-2 and TRBJ2-4; D might be TRBD2 (7 bases). Germline values: CDR1 SGHTA, CDR2 FQGNSA. The CDR3 runs 14 residues. The V end was cut by 3 bases, the J end by 6 bases, with 12 bases between. Written as DNA, the CDR3 is TGTGCCAGCAGCTTTGGTGGGGGGGCAAACATTCAGTACTTC. Translating it yields CASSFGGGANIQYF.

The chain has TRBV5-1 and TRBJ2-3; D is perhaps TRBD1 (6 bases). V dropped 3 bases and J dropped 9 bases, with 17 bases sitting between them. CDR1 and CDR2 (germline): SGHRS, YFSETQ. The CDR3 is 14 amino acids. The CDR3 region has the DNA TGCGCCAGCAGCTCGCGACTGTTCCAGGGGACGCAGTATTTT. Protein: CASSSRLFQGTQYF.

The chain combines TRBV5-1 with TRBJ2-5, with 9 nucleotides matching TRBD2. The CDR3 consists of 16 residues. CDR1 and CDR2 (germline): SGHRS, YFSETQ. The J segment lost 1 base and the V segment lost 1 base, leaving 5 bases of the junction unmatched. CDR3: CASSLWAGGSQETQYF. CDR3 sequence (DNA): TGCGCCAGCAGCTTGTGGGCGGGGGGGAGCCAAGAGACCCAGTACTTC.

The J gene is TRBJ2-7, the V gene TRBV7-2; 8 bases agree with TRBD1. This CDR3 has 14 amino acids. The ends lost 5 bases at V and 2 bases at J; junction bases unmatched: 5. From germline, CDR1 is SGHTA and CDR2 FQGNSA. For the CDR3, the DNA is TGTGCCAGCAGCCCAAGCAGGGGGCCCTACGAGCAGTACTTC. Protein sequence: CASSPSRGPYEQYF.

This chain joins TRBV5-5 and TRBJ2-5; D is unclear. Germline V gene data show CDR1 as SGHKS and CDR2 as YYEKEE (reference sequence). Trimming cost V 3 bases and J 7 bases, with 19 bases left between them. CDR3 size: 15 residues. The CDR3 reads CASSYSGSASVTQYF. The CDR3 nucleotides read TGTGCCAGCAGCTACTCCGGATCTGCTTCGGTGACCCAGTACTTC.